The T cell receptor (beta chain) under discussion was sequenced for a study of T cells after posttransplantation cyclophosphamide. Findings and caveats of the study: Recipient CMV seropositivity and CMV reactivation strongly tracked TRB clonality. Donor CD8+ memory clones often dominated recipient blood repertoires at later times. Blood and skin or GI T cell repertoires showed limited TRB overlap.

Cells defined as naive were viable CD3+CD4+ or CD3+CD8+ and CCR7+CD45RA+CD45RO-CD95-CD27+CD28+. Some clones are missing from TCRdb's copy, which holds only in-frame ones; the method was immunoSEQ multiplex PCR. The sample holds more than 3,000 clones; roughly 94% are singletons and the top ten take over 0.55%. For this clone: As yet, its antigen is unknown.

The material sequenced was naive CD4+ T cells sorted from PBMCs. This TCR derives from a man aged 45-65 years.

The CDR3 nucleotides read TGCGCCAGCAGCCAAGTCGCGACCGGGGACTTCTACAATGAGCAGTTCTTC. This gives the protein CASSQVATGDFYNEQFF. The chain combines TRBV4-3 with TRBJ2-1, with a weak D call TRBD2 (6 bases). CDR1 LGHNA and CDR2 YSLEER come from the germline V gene. CDR3 length: 17 amino acids. V was clipped by 1 base and J by 3 bases, with 16 bases between them.